Below, 30 T cell receptor beta chains from the same sample are listed, as sequenced in a study of T cells after yellow fever vaccination. TCRdb itself ran the 5' RACE reads through MiXCR, one entry per CDR3 protein. Among approximately 510,000 distinct CDR3 sequences listed, roughly 22% were seen once. This specimen consisted of PBMCs, obtained approximately 22 days after the first yellow fever vaccination. All receptors derive from a man younger than 35 who received the YFV17D yellow fever vaccine.

This clonotype has more than one count but fewer than ten. This chain connects TRBV9 to TRBJ2-1; D possibly corresponds to TRBD2 (6 bases). CDR1 and CDR2 from the germline V gene are SGDLS and YYNGEE. V was clipped by 6 bases and J by 10 bases, with 20 bases between them. The CDR3 is 14 residues long. The CDR3 reads CASNPPGNRGEQFF. The DNA for the CDR3 is TGTGCCAGCAACCCTCCAGGGAATCGGGGGGAGCAGTTCTTC.

The DNA of the CDR3 is TGTGCCGGGGAGACGGACAGATACGAGCAGTACTTC. It is translated as CAGETDRYEQYF. V and J are TRBV30 and TRBJ2-7; TRBD1 might be the D (6 bases). The CDR3 has 12 residues. CDR1 is GTSNPN, CDR2 SVGIG, per germline (reference sequence). Trimming removed 8 bases at V and 4 bases at J, with 15 bases between.

This clonotype was counted between two and nine times. The rearrangement links TRBV27 to TRBJ2-3; maybe TRBD1 (5 bases). Germline V gene lookup returns CDR1 MNHEY and CDR2 SMNVEV (reference sequence). V gave up 7 bases and J gave up 8 bases, with 16 bases separating them. The CDR3 runs to 13 residues. The CDR3 sequence is CASKHLDGATQYF. The DNA for the CDR3 is TGTGCCAGCAAGCACCTAGATGGGGCTACGCAGTATTTT.

The V gene is TRBV10-3, the J gene TRBJ2-3; D not certain. Germline CDR1 and CDR2: ENHRY and SYGVKD. The V and J ends lost 4 bases and 2 bases respectively, with 7 bases between them. The CDR3 runs to 13 residues. The CDR3 coding sequence is TGTGCCATCAGTGGGGGTTCCACAGATACGCAGTATTTT. Protein: CAISGGSTDTQYF.

This clonotype has just a few counts. The V gene is TRBV5-1, the J gene TRBJ2-7; TRBD1 matches 7 bases. CDR1 and CDR2 from the germline V gene are SGHRS and YFSETQ. CDR3 size: 15 residues. V gave up 3 bases and J gave up 1 base; unmatched junction bases: 7. CDR3 nucleotides: TGCGCCAGCAGCTCGGGACAGACCTCTTCCTACGAGCAGTACTTC. Translation: CASSSGQTSSYEQYF.

Only a few counts were recorded for this clonotype. This rearrangement joins TRBV20-1 to TRBJ2-5, with D possibly TRBD1 on 6 matching bases. CDR3 length equals 14 residues. CDR1 is DFQATT, CDR2 SNEGSKA, per germline (reference sequence). Trimming took 6 bases from V and 1 from J, leaving 15 bases between them. For the CDR3, the DNA is TGCAGTGCAACCCTGGGGGCGAGCCAAGAGACCCAGTACTTC. Its translation: CSATLGASQETQYF.

This chain uses TRBV7-9 with TRBJ2-7, with D perhaps given as TRBD1 or TRBD2 (5 bases each). The germline CDR1 and CDR2 sequences are SEHNR and FQNEAQ (reference sequence). V lost 3 bases to trimming and J lost 2 bases, with 14 bases between them. The CDR3 covers 15 residues. The CDR3 spells CASSFSGDPAYEQYF. DNA for the CDR3: TGTGCCAGCAGCTTCTCCGGGGACCCGGCCTACGAGCAGTACTTC.

A few counts support this clonotype. The chain joins TRBV12-3 or TRBV12-4 to TRBJ2-1; TRBD1 agrees at 8 bases. The CDR3 covers 13 residues. With V trimmed by 7 bases and J by 6 bases, 5 bases remained unmatched. In nucleotides, the CDR3 is TGTGCCAGCACACGACAGGGGATCAATGAGCAGTTCTTC. This sequence encodes CASTRQGINEQFF.

This rearrangement joins TRBV12-3 or TRBV12-4 to TRBJ2-5; weak D call: TRBD1 (5 bases). The CDR3 is 15 amino acids. Trimming stripped 4 bases from V and 4 bases from J, with 16 bases between. The CDR3 here is CASSYLGVTRETQYF. CDR3 nucleotides: TGTGCCAGCAGTTACCTAGGGGTAACCAGAGAGACCCAGTACTTC.

The CDR3 nucleotides read TGCGCCAGCAGCCAAGATAATCTCCCGGGGCAGCCCCTCGGGGGCAATCAGCCCCAGCATTTT. This sequence encodes CASSQDNLPGQPLGGNQPQHF. The J gene is TRBJ1-5, the V gene TRBV4-1, with a tentative D call TRBD1 (5 bases). Per germline, CDR1 MGHRA and CDR2 YSYEKL. CDR3 length: 21 residues. Trimming left V 0 bases short and J 2 bases short, with 26 bases between.

V and J are TRBV2 and TRBJ2-7; TRBD1 is a possible D gene (7 bases). V was shortened by 7 bases and J by 3 bases, with 22 bases between the two germline ends. Germline-derived CDR1 and CDR2 are SNHLY and FYNNEI. This CDR3 is 16 amino acids long. Here the CDR3 reads CASTGGPQGEGYEQYV. The CDR3 region has the DNA TGTGCCAGCACTGGAGGGCCCCAGGGGGAAGGCTACGAGCAGTACGTC.

The chain links TRBV4-1 to TRBJ1-1; no clear D gene. CDR3 length equals 15 residues. CDR1 MGHRA and CDR2 YSYEKL come from the germline V gene. Trimming removed 3 bases at V and 3 bases at J, with 14 bases between. CDR3 nucleotides: TGCGCCAGCAGCCATTCTTACTCGTGGGACACTGAAGCTTTCTTT. Translating it yields CASSHSYSWDTEAFF.

The rearrangement joins TRBV30 to TRBJ2-1; D is unclear. Germline V lookup: CDR1 GTSNPN, CDR2 SVGIG (reference sequence). Deletions cut 0 bases from V and 9 bases from J, with 6 bases between. The CDR3 extends over 11 amino acids. CDR3 loop: CAWSVRIEQFF. In nucleotides, the CDR3 is TGTGCCTGGAGTGTTAGGATTGAGCAGTTCTTC.

A few counts support this clonotype. This sequence joins TRBV4-1 and TRBJ1-5, with no clear D. Germline lookup yields CDR1 MGHRA and CDR2 YSYEKL. Trimming pared 5 bases from V and 1 base from J, leaving 12 bases between. The CDR3 spans 15 residues. The DNA of the CDR3 is TGCGCCAGCAGCACCCGGACCGAGAGCAATCAGCCCCAGCATTTT. Translation: CASSTRTESNQPQHF.

This clonotype was observed at least ten times. The chain is built from TRBV4-1 and TRBJ2-1; 13 nucleotides align to TRBD2. Germline V gene sequence: CDR1 MGHRA, CDR2 YSYEKL. V lost 3 bases, J lost 5 bases, and 7 bases stayed unmatched. CDR3 length: 17 residues. CDR3 protein: CASSHMTSGGYNNEQFF. DNA for the CDR3: TGCGCCAGCAGCCACATGACTAGCGGGGGGTATAACAATGAGCAGTTCTTC.

The chain joins TRBV5-8 to TRBJ2-3; 8 nucleotides line up with TRBD2. Germline loops: CDR1 SGHTS, CDR2 YDEGEE. The V segment lost 6 bases and the J segment 0 bases; nucleotides outside the gene matches: 6. The CDR3 is 15 residues long. The CDR3 sequence is CASNRSGISTDTQYF. The CDR3 DNA reads TGTGCCAGCAACCGTAGCGGGATTAGCACAGATACGCAGTATTTT.

This clonotype was seen a handful of times. The chain carries TRBV27 and TRBJ1-5; 7 bases agree with TRBD1. This CDR3 is built from 16 residues. V gave up 6 bases and J gave up 11 bases; unmatched junction bases: 19. Germline CDR1 reads MNHEY; CDR2 reads SMNVEV (reference sequence). In DNA, the CDR3 is TGTGCCAGCAGAGGGACAGCTGCCTCCTCCATGGGGGCCCAGCATTTT. It translates to CASRGTAASSMGAQHF.

The V gene is TRBV12-3 or TRBV12-4, the J gene TRBJ2-5; TRBD1 agrees at 8 bases. V dropped 5 bases and J dropped 5; count of bases not matched to a gene: 10. This CDR3 comprises 15 residues. The CDR3 here is CASSVTGAGVETQYF. Written as DNA, the CDR3 is TGTGCCAGCAGTGTGACAGGGGCGGGCGTGGAGACCCAGTACTTC.

This clonotype came up a few times. The CDR3 DNA reads TGCAGTGCTATTCCAGATTTGAACACTGAAGCTTTCTTT. As protein: CSAIPDLNTEAFF. J is TRBJ1-1 and V is TRBV20-1; D call uncertain. There are 13 residues in the CDR3. The germline V gene encodes CDR1 DFQATT and CDR2 SNEGSKA (reference sequence). Trimming pared 4 bases from V and 0 bases from J, leaving 9 bases between.

This clonotype was detected only a few times. This rearrangement joins TRBV10-3 to TRBJ1-2; D unclear. The CDR3 has 13 amino acids. V was trimmed by 4 bases and J by 8 bases, leaving 14 bases between them. The germline CDR1 and CDR2 sequences are ENHRY and SYGVKD. Here the CDR3 reads CAISGDGYGGYTF. DNA for the CDR3: TGTGCCATCAGTGGGGATGGTTATGGCGGCTACACCTTC.

This clonotype was counted ten times or more. The CDR3 spells CASSVDIRETQYF. The CDR3, as DNA: TGTGCCAGCAGCGTAGATATAAGAGAGACCCAGTACTTC. V gene TRBV7-3 combines with J gene TRBJ2-5, with D hard to call. The CDR3 loop spans 13 amino acids. Germline CDR1 reads SGHTA; CDR2 reads FQGTGA. V lost 5 bases and J 4 bases, leaving 11 bases between the germline ends. Filled out from reference TRBV7-3 and TRBJ2-5, the complete variable domain reads GAGVSQTPSNKVTEKGKYVELRCDPISGHTALYWYRQSLGQGPEFLIYFQGTGAADDSGLPNDRFFAVRPEGSVSTLKIQRTERGDSAVYLCASSVDIRETQYFGPGTRLLVL.

At least ten counts were recorded for this clonotype. J is TRBJ2-1 and V is TRBV5-1; no reliable D call. V lost 4 bases, J lost 3 bases, and 14 bases lay in between. The CDR3 consists of 15 residues. CDR1 SGHRS and CDR2 YFSETQ come from the germline V gene. The CDR3 region is CASSPDLSSYNEQFF. The CDR3 DNA sequence: TGCGCCAGCAGCCCGGACCTAAGTAGCTACAATGAGCAGTTCTTC.

The table lists this clonotype with a few counts. The V gene is TRBV20-1, the J gene TRBJ2-4; D might be TRBD2 (5 bases). Trimming cost V 0 bases and J 2 bases, with 11 bases left between them. CDR3 length equals 15 residues. CDR1 DFQATT and CDR2 SNEGSKA come from the germline V gene (reference sequence). The CDR3 DNA reads TGCAGTGCTAGAGATGGAGGTTCCCCCAAAAACATTCAGTACTTC. This encodes CSARDGGSPKNIQYF.

The chain recombines TRBV7-9 with TRBJ2-1; 12 bases match TRBD1. The germline V gene has CDR1 SEHNR and CDR2 FQNEAQ (reference sequence). The CDR3 contains 15 residues. The J segment lost 4 bases and the V segment lost 6 bases, leaving 4 bases of the junction unmatched. CDR3 nucleotide sequence: TGTGCCAGCAGTCAGGGACAGGGGGCATACAATGAGCAGTTCTTC. Amino acids: CASSQGQGAYNEQFF.

This clonotype has a handful of counts. The chain uses TRBV4-1 and TRBJ2-7; the D is unclear. The germline gives CDR1 MGHRA, CDR2 YSYEKL. The V gene lost 2 bases and the J gene lost 0 bases, with 8 bases spanning the gap. CDR3 length: 14 amino acids. Here the CDR3 reads CASSQLHSSYEQYF. The CDR3 nucleotides read TGCGCCAGCAGCCAACTGCACAGCTCCTACGAGCAGTACTTC.

The chain has TRBV27 and TRBJ2-5, with 7 bases fitting TRBD2. V lost 10 bases to trimming and J lost 4 bases; unmatched junction nucleotides: 3. This CDR3 spans 11 amino acids. Germline lookup yields CDR1 MNHEY and CDR2 SMNVEV (reference sequence). This CDR3 reads CAIREGETQYF. CDR3 coding DNA: TGTGCCATCAGGGAGGGAGAGACCCAGTACTTC.

This chain links TRBV6-5 with TRBJ2-7; D not resolved. Germline lookup yields CDR1 MNHEY and CDR2 SVGAGI. The CDR3 is 13 amino acids. V lost 2 bases, J lost 3 bases, and 8 bases lay in between. CDR3 sequence reads: CASSYADGYEQYV. The CDR3 DNA reads TGTGCCAGCAGTTACGCGGACGGCTACGAGCAGTACGTC.

This rearrangement joins TRBV5-1 to TRBJ2-5; D remains unclear. The CDR3 runs 13 residues. Germline V gene sequence: CDR1 SGHRS, CDR2 YFSETQ. Trimming removed 4 bases at V and 3 bases at J, with 10 bases between. The CDR3 bases are TGCGCCAGCAGCCCGACCCGTGAAGAGACCCAGTACTTC. Its protein product is CASSPTREETQYF.

The chain carries TRBV5-1 and TRBJ2-4, with 7 bases aligning to TRBD2. CDR1 and CDR2 (germline): SGHRS, YFSETQ. The trim removed 5 bases at V and 7 bases at J, leaving 12 bases unmatched. The CDR3 length is 15 residues. The CDR3 region is CASSLGVIGRNIQYF. DNA of the CDR3: TGCGCCAGCAGTCTAGGGGTCATCGGGAGGAACATTCAGTACTTC.

The rearrangement uses TRBV20-1 and TRBJ2-7; D remains ambiguous. Germline assignment: CDR1 DFQATT and CDR2 SNEGSKA (reference sequence). The CDR3 is 11 residues long. With 5 bases removed from V and 8 bases from J, the gap between germline ends came to 13 bases. The CDR3 here is CSAFLNSKQYF. CDR3 sequence (DNA): TGCAGTGCTTTCCTGAATTCTAAGCAGTACTTC.